This T cell receptor beta chain was recorded in a study of beta chain features in type 1 diabetes. Study at large: Similarity in age, gender and cell yields was seen between patients and healthy donors.

In its sample, this clone was seen a few times. Its antigen is not identified. Expressed TCRB transcripts were sequenced, since all the RNA that had been isolated was reverse transcribed. Libraries were prepared by immunoSEQ multiplex PCR; TCRdb keeps only in-frame clonotypes and omits some of them. This table holds some 350,000 clones, 8% to 10% found once. V shed 2 bases and J 2 bases; nucleotides not matched to a gene: 17. This CDR3 is built from 20 residues. The germline gives CDR1 MDHEN, CDR2 SYDVKM. Every single donor gave one heparinised blood draw, and these averaged around 110 mL. CD45RO/CCR7/CD25/CD127/CD95/CD27 sorting isolated CD4+ naive, central memory, regulatory and stem cell-like memory cells. Study-wide findings and caveats: For TCRB rearrangement, an influence of HLA type remained unresolved here. Moderate yet significant TCRB CDR3 shortening was seen in Type 1 diabetes patients in all four CD4+ subsets.

This sequence was found in a man aged 25 to 40 with type 1 diabetes. The specimen sequenced was central memory CD4+ T cells from blood. V and J are TRBV28 and TRBJ1-3, with TRBD1 matching over 8 bases. CDR3 nucleotides: TGTGCCAGCAGTTTAATACTAGGGCTGAGGACAGGGCTAGCTGGAAACACCATATATTTT. Translated: CASSLILGLRTGLAGNTIYF.